This TCR beta chain derives from a study of OX40 agonist ivuxolimab in advanced cancers. Study overall: Allowance was made for prior anti-PD-1, anti-PD-L1 or anti-CTLA-4 therapy, and around 44% had some.

Using immunoSEQ multiplex PCR, the repertoire was profiled, and TCRdb retains in-frame clones only, with some absent. The sample lists approximately 47,000 clones, about 87% seen once, with over 9% in the top ten. Study results and caveats: In general, CD8+ T cells held more expanded clones than CD4+ did, on average.

With respect to this clone: What it recognizes is unknown.

V lost 2 bases and J lost 4, with 11 bases in between. CDR3 length equals 14 residues. Germline CDR1 MNHNS, CDR2 SASEGT. The sequence derives from an adult with an advanced solid tumor such as melanoma, head and neck, liver or kidney cancer. Specimen: CD4+ or CD8+ T cells sorted from blood, collected in a trial of the OX40 agonist ivuxolimab. V gene TRBV6-1 combines with J gene TRBJ1-2; D is possibly TRBD1 (5 bases). CDR3 nucleotide sequence: TGTGCCAGCAGTGAATGGGGGTCCGCCTATGGCTACACCTTC. Protein sequence: CASSEWGSAYGYTF.